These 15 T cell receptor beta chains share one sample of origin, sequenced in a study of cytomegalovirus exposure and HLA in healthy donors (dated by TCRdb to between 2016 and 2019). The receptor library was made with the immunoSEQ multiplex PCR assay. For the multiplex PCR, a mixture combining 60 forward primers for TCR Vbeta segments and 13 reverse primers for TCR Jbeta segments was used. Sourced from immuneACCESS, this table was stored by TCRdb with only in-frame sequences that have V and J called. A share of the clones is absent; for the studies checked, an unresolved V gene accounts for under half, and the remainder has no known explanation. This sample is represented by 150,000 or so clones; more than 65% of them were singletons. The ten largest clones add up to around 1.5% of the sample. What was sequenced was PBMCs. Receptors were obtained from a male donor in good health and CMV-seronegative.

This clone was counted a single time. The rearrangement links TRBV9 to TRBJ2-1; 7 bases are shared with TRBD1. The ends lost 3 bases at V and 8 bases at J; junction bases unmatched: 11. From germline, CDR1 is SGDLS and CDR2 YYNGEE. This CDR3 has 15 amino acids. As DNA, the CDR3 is TGTGCCAGCAGCGCTTGGACAGGACCGTTGGATGAGCAGTTCTTC. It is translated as CASSAWTGPLDEQFF.

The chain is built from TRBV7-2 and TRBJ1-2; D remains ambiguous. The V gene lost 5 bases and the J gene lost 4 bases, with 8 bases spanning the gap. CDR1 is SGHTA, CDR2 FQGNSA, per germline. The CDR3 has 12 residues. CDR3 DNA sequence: TGTGCCAGCAGCCTCGACACCTATGGCTACACCTTC. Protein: CASSLDTYGYTF.

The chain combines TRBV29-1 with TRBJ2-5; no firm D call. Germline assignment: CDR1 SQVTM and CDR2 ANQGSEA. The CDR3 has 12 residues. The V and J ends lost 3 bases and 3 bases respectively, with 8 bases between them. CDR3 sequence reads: CSVEQAKETQYF. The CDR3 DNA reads TGCAGCGTTGAGCAGGCAAAAGAGACCCAGTACTTC.

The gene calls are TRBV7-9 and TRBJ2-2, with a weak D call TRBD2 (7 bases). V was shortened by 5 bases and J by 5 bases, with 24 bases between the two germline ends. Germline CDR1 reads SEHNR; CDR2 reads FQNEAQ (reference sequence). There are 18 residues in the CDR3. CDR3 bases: TGTGCCAGCAGCCTTACCCTCAATTCGGGGGGCTGGACCGGGGAGCTGTTTTTT. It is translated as CASSLTLNSGGWTGELFF. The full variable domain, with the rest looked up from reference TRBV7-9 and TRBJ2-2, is DTGVSQNPRHKITKRGQNVTFRCDPISEHNRLYWYRQTLGQGPEFLTYFQNEAQLEKSRLLSDRFSAERPKGSFSTLEIQRTEQGDSAMYLCASSLTLNSGGWTGELFFGEGSRLTVL.

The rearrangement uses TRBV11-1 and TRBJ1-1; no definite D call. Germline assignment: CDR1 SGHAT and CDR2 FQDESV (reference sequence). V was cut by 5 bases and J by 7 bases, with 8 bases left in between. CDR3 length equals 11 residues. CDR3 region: CASSQGSEAFF. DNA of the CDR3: TGTGCCAGCAGCCAAGGGAGTGAAGCTTTCTTT.

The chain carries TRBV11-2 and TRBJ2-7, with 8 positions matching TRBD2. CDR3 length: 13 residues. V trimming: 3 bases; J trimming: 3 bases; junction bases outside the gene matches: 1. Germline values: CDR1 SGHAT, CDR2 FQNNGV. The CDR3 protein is CASSFGGGYEQYF. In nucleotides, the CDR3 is TGTGCCAGCAGCTTCGGGGGGGGCTACGAGCAGTACTTC.

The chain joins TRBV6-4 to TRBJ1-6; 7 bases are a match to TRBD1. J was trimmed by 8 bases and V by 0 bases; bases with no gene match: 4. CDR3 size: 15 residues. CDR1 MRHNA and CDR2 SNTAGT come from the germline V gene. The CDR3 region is CASSDSTGRHSPLHF. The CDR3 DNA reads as TGTGCCAGCAGTGACTCGACAGGGAGGCATTCACCCCTCCACTTT.

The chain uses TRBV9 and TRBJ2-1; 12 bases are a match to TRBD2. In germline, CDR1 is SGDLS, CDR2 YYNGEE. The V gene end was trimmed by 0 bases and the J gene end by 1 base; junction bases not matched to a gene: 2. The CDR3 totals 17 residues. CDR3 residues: CASSVVTSGRSYNEQFF. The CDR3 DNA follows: TGTGCCAGCAGCGTAGTAACTAGCGGGAGGTCCTACAATGAGCAGTTCTTC.

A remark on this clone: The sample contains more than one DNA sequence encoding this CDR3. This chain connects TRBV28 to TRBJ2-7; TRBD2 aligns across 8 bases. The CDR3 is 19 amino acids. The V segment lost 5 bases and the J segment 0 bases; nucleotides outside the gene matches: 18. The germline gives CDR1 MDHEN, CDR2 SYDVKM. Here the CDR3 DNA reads TGTGCCAGCAGTCAGGGGCTAGCGGGCGATCTTTCCCTCTCCTACGAGCAGTACTTC. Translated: CASSQGLAGDLSLSYEQYF.

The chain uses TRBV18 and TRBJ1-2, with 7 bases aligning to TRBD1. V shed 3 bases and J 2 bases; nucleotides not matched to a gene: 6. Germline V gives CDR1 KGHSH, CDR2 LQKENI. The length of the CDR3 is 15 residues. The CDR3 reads CASSPETGNNYGYTF. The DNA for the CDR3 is TGTGCCAGCTCACCCGAGACAGGGAACAACTATGGCTACACCTTC.

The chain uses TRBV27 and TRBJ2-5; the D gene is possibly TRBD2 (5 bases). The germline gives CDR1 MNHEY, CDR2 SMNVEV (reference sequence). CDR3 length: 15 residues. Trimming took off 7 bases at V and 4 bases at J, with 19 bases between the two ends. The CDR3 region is CASTLSSGMGETQYF. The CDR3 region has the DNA TGTGCCAGCACCCTCTCCTCGGGGATGGGAGAGACCCAGTACTTC.

The CDR3 nucleotides read TGCAGCGTTGATGCATCCCGGCAGGCCGCGCCGAACACCATATATTTT. Protein: CSVDASRQAAPNTIYF. The chain uses TRBV29-1 and TRBJ1-3; D is uncertain. V was shortened by 3 bases and J by 7 bases, with 22 bases between the two germline ends. Germline CDR1 and CDR2: SQVTM and ANQGSEA. There are 16 residues in the CDR3.

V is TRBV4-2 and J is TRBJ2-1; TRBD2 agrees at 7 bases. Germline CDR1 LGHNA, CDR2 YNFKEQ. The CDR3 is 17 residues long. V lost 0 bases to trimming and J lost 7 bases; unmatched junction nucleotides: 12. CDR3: CASSQDLAGEWSNEQFF. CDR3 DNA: TGTGCCAGCAGCCAAGATCTGGCGGGAGAGTGGTCAAATGAGCAGTTCTTC.

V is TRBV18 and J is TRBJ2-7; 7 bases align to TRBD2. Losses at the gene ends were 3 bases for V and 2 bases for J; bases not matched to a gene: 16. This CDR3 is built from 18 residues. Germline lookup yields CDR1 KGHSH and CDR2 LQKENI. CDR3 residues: CASSPLNGAGVIPYEQYF. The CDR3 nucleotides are TGTGCCAGCTCACCTTTAAACGGTGCGGGAGTAATCCCCTACGAGCAGTACTTC.

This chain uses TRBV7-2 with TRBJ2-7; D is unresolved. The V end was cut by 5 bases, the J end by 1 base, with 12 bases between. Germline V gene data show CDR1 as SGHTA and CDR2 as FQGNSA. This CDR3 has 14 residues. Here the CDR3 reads CASSLYLESYEQYF. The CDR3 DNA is TGTGCCAGCAGCCTGTACCTAGAATCCTACGAGCAGTACTTC.